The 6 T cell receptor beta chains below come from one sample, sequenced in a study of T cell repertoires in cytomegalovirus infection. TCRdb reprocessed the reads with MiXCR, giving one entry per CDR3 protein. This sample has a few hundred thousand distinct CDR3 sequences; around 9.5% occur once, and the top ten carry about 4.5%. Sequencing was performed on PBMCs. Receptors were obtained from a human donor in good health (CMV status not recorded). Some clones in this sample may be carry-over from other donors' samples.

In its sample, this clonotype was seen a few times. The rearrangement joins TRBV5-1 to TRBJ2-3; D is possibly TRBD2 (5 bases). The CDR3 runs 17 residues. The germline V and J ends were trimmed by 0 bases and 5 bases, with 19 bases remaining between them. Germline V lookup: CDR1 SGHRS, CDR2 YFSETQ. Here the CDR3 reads CASSLARIGLGRDTQYF. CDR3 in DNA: TGCGCCAGCAGCTTGGCCCGAATTGGTTTGGGGAGAGATACGCAGTATTTT.

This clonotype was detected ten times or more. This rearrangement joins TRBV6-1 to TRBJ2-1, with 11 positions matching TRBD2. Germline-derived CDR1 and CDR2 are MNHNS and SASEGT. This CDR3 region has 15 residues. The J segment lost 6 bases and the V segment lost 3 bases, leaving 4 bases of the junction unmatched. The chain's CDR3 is CASSEGLAGGNEQFF. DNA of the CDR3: TGTGCCAGCAGTGAGGGGCTAGCGGGAGGCAATGAGCAGTTCTTC.

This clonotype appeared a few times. This CDR3 reads CASSRSGTGRDGTEAFF. CDR3 in DNA: TGTGCCAGCAGCCGGTCCGGGACAGGGAGGGACGGCACTGAAGCTTTCTTT. The V call is TRBV2, the J call TRBJ1-1, with 9 bases aligning to TRBD1. J gave up 4 bases and V 6 bases, and 15 bases lay outside the gene matches. The CDR3 runs to 17 residues. Germline loops: CDR1 SNHLY, CDR2 FYNNEI.

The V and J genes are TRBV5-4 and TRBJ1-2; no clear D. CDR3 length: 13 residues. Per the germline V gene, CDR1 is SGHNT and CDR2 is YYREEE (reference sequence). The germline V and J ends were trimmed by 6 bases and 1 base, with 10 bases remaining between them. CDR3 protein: CASTVSFNYGYTF. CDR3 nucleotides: TGTGCCAGCACCGTGAGTTTTAACTATGGCTACACCTTC.

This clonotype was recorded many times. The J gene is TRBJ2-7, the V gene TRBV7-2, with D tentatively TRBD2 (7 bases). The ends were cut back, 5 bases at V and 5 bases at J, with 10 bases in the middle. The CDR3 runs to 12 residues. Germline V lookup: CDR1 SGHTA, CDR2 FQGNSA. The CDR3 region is CASSRGGDEQYF. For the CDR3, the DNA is TGTGCCAGCAGCCGAGGGGGGGACGAGCAGTACTTC.

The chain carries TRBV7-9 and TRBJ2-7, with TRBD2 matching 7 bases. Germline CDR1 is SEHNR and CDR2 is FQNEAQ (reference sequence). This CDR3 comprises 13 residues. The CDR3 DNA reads TGTGCTGGGGGGGACTCCGGGCGACACGAGCAGTACTTC. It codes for CAGGDSGRHEQYF.